The 26 T cell receptor beta chains reported below all come from one sample, sequenced in a study of shared clonotypes between healthy human individuals (dated by TCRdb to the early 2020s). Library creation used the immunoSEQ multiplex PCR assay. Entries here come from immuneACCESS through TCRdb and include only in-frame sequences with V and J called. Some clones fail to appear in such tables; in the studies checked, an unresolved V gene covers under half of the shortfall, and the cause of the remainder is unknown. The sample contains millions of clones, around 93% of them found a single time. Under 2% of the sample rests with the top ten. CD8 naive samples consisted of CD45RO-negative cells that were positively selected for CCR7, yielding a CD45RA+CCR7+ population without TemRA cells. The sequenced sample consisted of naive CD8+ T cells from PBMCs. Sample cell subset or site, as interpreted from the label and publication: CD45RA+CCR7+. These TCRs come from a man aged 18 to 35 in good health. Some clones in this sample may be carry-over from other donors' samples.

This sequence joins TRBV6-6 and TRBJ1-4; D is unclear. Trimming shortened V by 5 bases and J by 3 bases, and 10 bases separated the two germline ends. The CDR3 length is 14 residues. From germline, CDR1 is MNHNY and CDR2 SVGAGI (reference sequence). CDR3 nucleotide sequence: TGTGCCAGCAGTCTAGTTGGGTCTAATGAAAAACTGTTTTTT. This sequence encodes CASSLVGSNEKLFF.

The chain uses TRBV19 and TRBJ2-1; D is perhaps TRBD2 (6 bases). Germline lookup yields CDR1 LNHDA and CDR2 SQIVND (reference sequence). The CDR3 spans 15 residues. Between the trimmed V and J ends, which lost 7 bases and 5 bases, there was a span of 18 bases. CDR3: CASTGASVEDNEQFF. The DNA for the CDR3 is TGTGCCAGTACCGGGGCTAGCGTGGAGGACAATGAGCAGTTCTTC. The entire variable domain, with the rest obtained from reference TRBV19 and TRBJ2-1, is as follows: DGGITQSPKYLFRKEGQNVTLSCEQNLNHDAMYWYRQDPGQGLRLIYYSQIVNDFQKGDIAEGYSVSREKKESFPLTVTSAQKNPTAFYLCASTGASVEDNEQFFGPGTRLTVL.

The gene calls are TRBV6-5 and TRBJ2-1, with D perhaps matching TRBD2 (5 bases). The CDR3 is 16 residues long. The ends were cut back, 2 bases at V and 2 bases at J, with 13 bases in the middle. Per the germline V gene, CDR1 is MNHEY and CDR2 is SVGAGI. The CDR3 DNA reads as TGTGCCAGCAGTTACCACCTCGGCGGGCCCTACAATGAGCAGTTCTTC. Protein product: CASSYHLGGPYNEQFF.

The V call is TRBV9, the J call TRBJ1-1; the D is unclear. Germline V lookup: CDR1 SGDLS, CDR2 YYNGEE. This CDR3 is built from 15 residues. Trimming took 0 bases from V and 1 from J, leaving 10 bases between them. The CDR3 region is CASSVAPAGNTEAFF. DNA of the CDR3: TGTGCCAGCAGCGTAGCGCCCGCCGGGAACACTGAAGCTTTCTTT. Together with reference TRBV9 and TRBJ1-1, the CDR3 gives the full variable domain: DSGVTQTPKHLITATGQRVTLRCSPRSGDLSVYWYQQSLDQGLQFLIQYYNGEERAKGNILERFSAQQFPDLHSELNLSSLELGDSALYFCASSVAPAGNTEAFFGQGTRLTVV.

V is TRBV15 and J is TRBJ2-3, with D tentatively TRBD2 (5 bases). Germline V lookup: CDR1 LNHNV, CDR2 YYDKDF (reference sequence). V lost 1 base, J lost 5 bases, and 7 bases lay in between. CDR3 length: 13 amino acids. The CDR3 loop is CATSRGGEDTQYF. CDR3 DNA: TGTGCCACCAGCAGAGGGGGAGAAGATACGCAGTATTTT.

The chain employs TRBV4-1 and TRBJ2-3; possibly TRBD2 for D (6 bases). Trimming removed 4 bases at V and 2 bases at J, with 19 bases between. Per the germline V gene, CDR1 is MGHRA and CDR2 is YSYEKL. The CDR3 covers 17 residues. CDR3 sequence reads: CASSPLNAAGNTDTQYF. CDR3 in DNA: TGCGCCAGCAGCCCCCTAAACGCGGCGGGGAACACAGATACGCAGTATTTT.

The gene calls are TRBV6-5 and TRBJ2-5; a weak D match, TRBD1 (5 bases). The CDR3 runs 15 residues. The V and J ends lost 0 bases and 1 base respectively, with 9 bases between them. Germline V gives CDR1 MNHEY, CDR2 SVGAGI. In nucleotides, the CDR3 is TGTGCCAGCAGTTACTCGACAGTAGCCCAAGAGACCCAGTACTTC. Translation gives CASSYSTVAQETQYF.

V is TRBV2 and J is TRBJ2-7; weak D call: TRBD1 (6 bases). CDR1 and CDR2 (germline): SNHLY, FYNNEI. Trimming pared 7 bases from V and 2 bases from J, leaving 24 bases between. The CDR3 runs 17 residues. The DNA for the CDR3 is TGTGCCAGCATCAACCCGGGGCAGGGGCCGCCGGCCTACGAGCAGTACTTC. Its protein product is CASINPGQGPPAYEQYF.

The chain carries TRBV4-1 and TRBJ2-1; 13 bases match TRBD2. V shed 3 bases, J shed 4 bases, and the junction held 3 bases outside the gene matches. The CDR3 totals 16 residues. Germline V gene lookup returns CDR1 MGHRA and CDR2 YSYEKL. This CDR3 reads CASSQGLAGFYNEQFF. The CDR3 nucleotides read TGCGCCAGCAGCCAGGGACTAGCGGGGTTTTACAATGAGCAGTTCTTC.

This CDR3 reads CASSPYGTGGTDTQYF. CDR3 DNA sequence: TGTGCCAGCAGCCCCTATGGGACAGGGGGCACAGATACGCAGTATTTT. The rearrangement joins TRBV7-2 to TRBJ2-3; 10 bases line up with TRBD1. Unmatched junction bases numbered 6, after V lost 5 bases and J lost 1 base. This CDR3 has 16 residues. The germline V gene encodes CDR1 SGHTA and CDR2 FQGNSA.

Points on this clone: This same CDR3 is encoded by further DNA sequences in the sample. The rearrangement joins TRBV5-6 to TRBJ2-7; TRBD1 aligns across 10 bases. Unmatched junction bases numbered 2, after V lost 3 bases and J lost 2 bases. Per germline, CDR1 SGHDT and CDR2 YYEEEE. The CDR3 runs 14 residues. This chain's CDR3 is CASSSGTGAYEQYF. CDR3 nucleotides: TGTGCCAGCAGCTCTGGGACAGGGGCCTACGAGCAGTACTTC. The full variable domain, its missing parts supplied by reference TRBV5-6 and TRBJ2-7, is DAGVTQSPTHLIKTRGQQVTLRCSPKSGHDTVSWYQQALGQGPQFIFQYYEEEERQRGNFPDRFSGHQFPNYSSELNVNALLLGDSALYLCASSSGTGAYEQYFGPGTRLTVT.

The rearrangement uses TRBV6-6 and TRBJ1-5; tentative D call: TRBD1 (5 bases). The germline V and J ends were trimmed by 5 bases and 5 bases, with 10 bases remaining between them. The length of the CDR3 is 13 residues. Germline CDR1 and CDR2: MNHNY and SVGAGI (reference sequence). CDR3 residues: CASSADRDQPQHF. CDR3 nucleotide sequence: TGTGCCAGCAGTGCCGACAGAGATCAGCCCCAGCATTTT.

The chain employs TRBV29-1 and TRBJ2-2; no firm D call. Per the germline V gene, CDR1 is SQVTM and CDR2 is ANQGSEA. V lost 7 bases to trimming and J lost 7 bases, with 10 bases between them. This CDR3 contains 11 residues. CDR3 sequence (DNA): TGCAGCGGCCGGTTGGGCGGGGAGCTGTTTTTT. The encoded protein is CSGRLGGELFF.

The chain employs TRBV28 and TRBJ1-1; D gene ambiguous. V was clipped by 7 bases and J by 4 bases, with 13 bases between them. This CDR3 comprises 13 residues. CDR1 and CDR2 from the germline V gene are MDHEN and SYDVKM. CDR3 sequence reads: CASTWAEATEAFF. CDR3 DNA: TGTGCCAGCACCTGGGCCGAGGCCACTGAAGCTTTCTTT.

This chain connects TRBV28 to TRBJ2-7; maybe TRBD1 (5 bases). Trimming took 4 bases from V and 7 from J, leaving 17 bases between them. The CDR3 loop spans 14 amino acids. The germline V gene has CDR1 MDHEN and CDR2 SYDVKM. The CDR3, as DNA: TGTGCCAGCAGTTACGTGCAGGTTTCAGGGGAGCAGTACTTC. It yields the protein CASSYVQVSGEQYF.

The chain links TRBV28 to TRBJ2-7, with 9 bases identical to TRBD2. From germline, CDR1 is MDHEN and CDR2 SYDVKM. V gave up 3 bases and J gave up 0 bases; unmatched junction bases: 6. The CDR3 has 16 amino acids. Here the CDR3 reads CASSLTSREGSYEQYF. The DNA for the CDR3 is TGTGCCAGCAGTTTGACTTCGCGGGAGGGCTCCTACGAGCAGTACTTC.

J is TRBJ2-1 and V is TRBV27; TRBD2 matches 8 bases. Losses at the gene ends were 1 base for V and 9 bases for J; bases not matched to a gene: 14. The CDR3 loop spans 17 amino acids. Germline loops: CDR1 MNHEY, CDR2 SMNVEV (reference sequence). CDR3: CASSLFRAGGALIEQFF. DNA of the CDR3: TGTGCCAGCAGTTTATTCCGGGCGGGAGGTGCTCTGATTGAGCAGTTCTTC.

This clone was observed a single time. The rearrangement joins TRBV7-2 to TRBJ1-5, with TRBD1 matching over 8 bases. The J segment lost 6 bases and the V segment lost 4 bases, leaving 14 bases of the junction unmatched. This CDR3 contains 17 residues. Germline V gene lookup returns CDR1 SGHTA and CDR2 FQGNSA. The CDR3: CASSSRSGRGLGQPQHF. For the CDR3, the DNA is TGTGCCAGCAGCTCGCGCTCGGGCAGGGGGCTTGGTCAGCCCCAGCATTTT.

V is TRBV11-2 and J is TRBJ2-7; D ambiguous. The CDR3 runs 15 residues. Germline loops: CDR1 SGHAT, CDR2 FQNNGV. V lost 2 bases and J lost 1, with 12 bases in between. CDR3 in DNA: TGTGCCAGCAGCTTAATTACAGAAAATTCCTACGAGCAGTACTTC. The encoded protein is CASSLITENSYEQYF.

The gene calls are TRBV2 and TRBJ2-7; 10 positions match TRBD1. CDR1 and CDR2 from the germline V gene are SNHLY and FYNNEI. With V trimmed by 2 bases and J by 4 bases, 5 bases remained unmatched. The CDR3 totals 15 residues. The CDR3 spells CASSETTGGRYEQYF. The CDR3 coding sequence is TGTGCCAGCAGTGAAACGACAGGGGGCAGGTACGAGCAGTACTTC. Based on the CDR3 plus reference TRBV2 and TRBJ2-7, the full variable domain is EPEVTQTPSHQVTQMGQEVILRCVPISNHLYFYWYRQILGQKVEFLVSFYNNEISEKSEIFDDQFSVERPDGSNFTLKIRSTKLEDSAMYFCASSETTGGRYEQYFGPGTRLTVT.

V and J are TRBV9 and TRBJ2-3; 9 positions agree with TRBD2. The CDR3 spans 13 residues. Trimming cost V 4 bases and J 8 bases; bases outside gene matches: 5. Germline V gene data show CDR1 as SGDLS and CDR2 as YYNGEE. This CDR3 reads CASSPRLAVTQYF. The CDR3 DNA reads TGTGCCAGCAGCCCGCGACTAGCGGTTACGCAGTATTTT. Complete variable domain (other parts from reference TRBV9 and TRBJ2-3): DSGVTQTPKHLITATGQRVTLRCSPRSGDLSVYWYQQSLDQGLQFLIQYYNGEERAKGNILERFSAQQFPDLHSELNLSSLELGDSALYFCASSPRLAVTQYFGPGTRLTVL.

The J gene is TRBJ2-1, the V gene TRBV9; D perhaps matches TRBD2 (6 bases). Germline V lookup: CDR1 SGDLS, CDR2 YYNGEE. The CDR3 totals 15 residues. Trimming shortened V by 6 bases and J by 2 bases, and 15 bases separated the two germline ends. The DNA for the CDR3 is TGTGCCAGCACCCTGGAGGGCCGGACCTACAATGAGCAGTTCTTC. This encodes CASTLEGRTYNEQFF.

The CDR3 spells CASSRGTGTGELFF. The CDR3 DNA is TGTGCCAGCAGCCGGGGGACGGGGACCGGGGAGCTGTTTTTT. The rearrangement links TRBV5-6 to TRBJ2-2, with D possibly being TRBD2 (6 bases). V lost 4 bases to trimming and J lost 5 bases, with 12 bases between them. The germline V gene has CDR1 SGHDT and CDR2 YYEEEE. The CDR3 runs 14 residues.

The gene calls are TRBV5-1 and TRBJ2-3; D uncertain. Trimming shortened V by 2 bases and J by 1 base, and 14 bases separated the two germline ends. CDR3 size: 16 residues. Germline CDR1 reads SGHRS; CDR2 reads YFSETQ. The CDR3 sequence: CASSFFIDRGTDTQYF. Here the CDR3 DNA reads TGCGCCAGCAGCTTTTTTATCGATAGGGGCACAGATACGCAGTATTTT.

This chain links TRBV29-1 with TRBJ2-7, with D possibly TRBD2 on 5 matching bases. CDR1 is SQVTM and CDR2 is ANQGSEA in the germline V gene. The V end lost 3 bases, the J end lost 2 bases, and 11 bases lay between the germline ends. This CDR3 has 13 amino acids. The CDR3 loop reads CSVEVAKTYEQYF. The CDR3 DNA reads TGCAGCGTTGAGGTAGCGAAAACCTACGAGCAGTACTTC.

The chain couples TRBV28 to TRBJ1-2, with 9 bases identical to TRBD1. CDR1 is MDHEN, CDR2 SYDVKM, per germline. The CDR3 covers 15 residues. The junction had 10 bases not matched to a gene; V was cut back by 6 bases and J by 5 bases. CDR3 sequence: CASSPTGQGRYGYTF. The CDR3 DNA follows: TGTGCCAGCAGCCCTACAGGACAGGGGAGATATGGCTACACCTTC.